The rows below give T cell receptor beta chains drawn from one sample of a study of regulatory T cells in long-lasting Graves disease. Using its own MiXCR run on the multiplex PCR reads, TCRdb lists one record per CDR3 protein. Among 350,000 to 450,000 distinct CDR3 sequences, 15% were seen once, and the ten largest hold approximately 7.6%. A further study also used this sample, focusing on T cells in Graves' hyperthyroidism and ophthalmopathy.

Sample: peripheral blood mononuclear cells (PBMCs), taken at new diagnosis, from a patient treated with antithyroid drugs. The receptor source for this set is a woman between 40 and 50 years old with Graves disease. The CDR3 runs from the conserved cysteine through the conserved F or W. For some rows the clone size is stated as once, few or many, or as a class when expanded; others skip it.

V gene: TRBV15; clone size: .; J gene: TRBJ1-2; CDR3 protein: CATSVNRGADYGYTF
V gene: TRBV28; clone size: .; J gene: TRBJ2-7; CDR3 protein: CASSSGLAGGSLGGYEQYF
V gene: TRBV30; clone size: many; J gene: TRBJ2-5; CDR3 protein: CAWRTGTAETQYF
V gene: TRBV9; clone size: few; J gene: TRBJ2-3; CDR3 protein: CASSVGQAGITDTQYF
V gene: TRBV3-1; clone size: many; J gene: TRBJ2-2; CDR3 protein: CASSPLDTGELFF
V gene: TRBV7-8; clone size: many; J gene: TRBJ2-5; CDR3 protein: CASNLGGTWETQYF
V gene: TRBV11-2; clone size: many; J gene: TRBJ2-5; CDR3 protein: CASSTPRTEQETQYF
V gene: TRBV28; clone size: few; J gene: TRBJ1-6; CDR3 protein: CASSLFGGAIANNSPLHF
V gene: TRBV6-2/TRBV6-3; clone size: many; J gene: TRBJ1-1; CDR3 protein: CASSYDLNTEAFF
V gene: TRBV3-1; clone size: .; J gene: TRBJ1-3; CDR3 protein: CASSQDLQDTGNTIYF
V gene: TRBV6-1; clone size: many; J gene: TRBJ2-5; CDR3 protein: CATRWTSGRTETQYF
V gene: TRBV15; clone size: few; J gene: TRBJ1-5; CDR3 protein: CATSRDYSTGRQPQHF
V gene: TRBV28; clone size: .; J gene: TRBJ2-7; CDR3 protein: CASSRAGVDGQYF
V gene: TRBV12-3/TRBV12-4; clone size: many; J gene: TRBJ2-1; CDR3 protein: CASSPQGGGRADNEQFF
V gene: TRBV7-8; clone size: many; J gene: TRBJ2-5; CDR3 protein: CASSAHGESETQYF
V gene: TRBV7-9; clone size: many; J gene: TRBJ2-3; CDR3 protein: CASSFSGTGGLDTQYF
V gene: TRBV12-3/TRBV12-4; clone size: many; J gene: TRBJ2-1; CDR3 protein: CASSLARRGGRNEQFF
V gene: TRBV28; clone size: many; J gene: TRBJ2-7; CDR3 protein: CASSLGAEEGYEQYF
V gene: TRBV7-3; clone size: many; J gene: TRBJ2-3; CDR3 protein: CASSLTLGTDTQYF
V gene: TRBV2; clone size: many; J gene: TRBJ1-2; CDR3 protein: CASIRDRGEGAGYTF
V gene: TRBV30; clone size: many; J gene: TRBJ2-1; CDR3 protein: CAWSVLYGSGNEQFF
V gene: TRBV5-1; clone size: few; J gene: TRBJ2-5; CDR3 protein: CASSEPGSQETQYF
V gene: TRBV29-1; clone size: few; J gene: TRBJ2-7; CDR3 protein: CSVKTVSSYEQYF
V gene: TRBV11-3; clone size: many; J gene: TRBJ2-2; CDR3 protein: CASSLGVTVTGELFF
V gene: TRBV20-1; clone size: .; J gene: TRBJ2-7; CDR3 protein: CSARNLLAGAVSEQYF
V gene: TRBV10-3; clone size: many; J gene: TRBJ1-3; CDR3 protein: CAISGPGTDDGNTIYF
V gene: TRBV7-2; clone size: many; J gene: TRBJ2-3; CDR3 protein: CASSSVAGGIPDTQYF
V gene: TRBV10-1; clone size: .; J gene: TRBJ2-3; CDR3 protein: CASSDTRWLPDTQYF
V gene: TRBV28; clone size: many; J gene: TRBJ2-1; CDR3 protein: CASSFRAGTSRNEQFF
V gene: TRBV6-1; clone size: .; J gene: TRBJ2-5; CDR3 protein: CASIRDRVKETQYF
V gene: TRBV4-1; clone size: many; J gene: TRBJ1-1; CDR3 protein: CASSQDRSTVDTEAFF
V gene: TRBV11-3; clone size: .; J gene: TRBJ2-5; CDR3 protein: CASSLEGQNQETQYF
V gene: TRBV10-3; clone size: .; J gene: TRBJ1-2; CDR3 protein: CAIRKTGVNYGYTF
V gene: TRBV10-3; clone size: many; J gene: TRBJ2-1; CDR3 protein: CAISESAGDNEQFF
V gene: TRBV11-3; clone size: many; J gene: TRBJ2-7; CDR3 protein: CASSPWTAPVYEQYF
V gene: TRBV12-3/TRBV12-4; clone size: few; J gene: TRBJ2-5; CDR3 protein: CASSLGLAGTGKTQYF
V gene: TRBV12-3/TRBV12-4; clone size: many; J gene: TRBJ2-7; CDR3 protein: CASSLRGLANVPYEQYF
V gene: TRBV4-3; clone size: few; J gene: TRBJ2-1; CDR3 protein: CASSQLVRGRTYNEQFF
V gene: TRBV3-1; clone size: .; J gene: TRBJ1-5; CDR3 protein: CASSQFSGPNQPQHF
V gene: TRBV10-3; clone size: .; J gene: TRBJ2-1; CDR3 protein: CAISIAGGSYNEQFF
V gene: TRBV20-1; clone size: many; J gene: TRBJ2-3; CDR3 protein: CSARVGTSGTTDTQYF
V gene: TRBV18; clone size: .; J gene: TRBJ2-1; CDR3 protein: CASSSGTSGRARLFF
V gene: TRBV7-2; clone size: many; J gene: TRBJ2-7; CDR3 protein: CASSEQTQQYF